The clone carrying this T cell receptor beta chain was seen a few times. The entry originates in a study of blood T cells in healthy people across ages. Per germline, CDR1 DFQATT and CDR2 SNEGSKA (reference sequence). V was trimmed by 5 bases and J by 6 bases, leaving 23 bases between them. The CDR3 loop spans 16 amino acids. Donors were healthy Caucasian individuals from Russia aged about 6 to 95. The second PCR ran roughly 6 to 11 cycles with a sample-barcoded 5' primer and J-beta primers. TCRdb re-analysed the 5' RACE reads in MiXCR, keeping a single row per CDR3 protein. The table lists roughly 1,000,000 distinct CDR3 sequences, approximately 26% of them singletons. These records were also assigned to another study, of T cells of mothers and their children.

Material: blood. The chain recombines TRBV20-1 with TRBJ2-1; either TRBD1 or TRBD2 may fit D (5 bases each). The clonotype originates from a girl aged 2 to 10 in good health. The CDR3 loop reads CSAPRPGTLLINEQFF. In nucleotides, the CDR3 is TGCAGTGCTCCTAGACCCGGGACCCTTCTCATCAATGAGCAGTTCTTC.